These 6 T cell receptor beta chains were all obtained from the same sample, sequenced in a study of tumor and adjacent non-tumor tissue in lung cancer. RNA was extracted from bulk tissue without any cell sorting. Distant lung tissue was collected more than 3 cm away from the tumor edge. TCRbeta libraries were built with three rounds of nested PCR, modified from ARM-PCR. Each CDR3 protein gets one entry after TCRdb re-called the multiplex PCR reads with MiXCR. The data contain 70,000 to 90,000 distinct CDR3 sequences, around two thirds of them singletons. The sequenced sample consisted of distant non-tumor lung tissue. The receptors come from a woman in her fifties or sixties with non-small cell lung cancer.

The chain combines TRBV5-1 with TRBJ2-2, with D perhaps matching TRBD1 (5 bases). The V end was cut by 6 bases, the J end by 0 bases, with 15 bases between. The CDR3 runs 16 residues. Germline V gene sequence: CDR1 SGHRS, CDR2 YFSETQ. The CDR3 reads CASNLFRGANTGELFF. The DNA of the CDR3 is TGCGCCAGCAACTTATTTAGGGGCGCGAACACCGGGGAGCTGTTTTTT. Combining the CDR3 with reference TRBV5-1 and TRBJ2-2 gives the whole variable domain KAGVTQTPRYLIKTRGQQVTLSCSPISGHRSVSWYQQTPGQGLQFLFEYFSETQRNKGNFPGRFSGRQFSNSRSEMNVSTLELGDSALYLCASNLFRGANTGELFFGEGSRLTVL.

This clonotype appeared a few times. At one end, the junction sequence differs from germline, possibly due to a read error. V usage is TRBV5-4 and J usage is TRBJ2-1; the match to TRBD1 covers 8 bases. The germline V gene has CDR1 SGHNT and CDR2 YYREEE (reference sequence). CDR3 length: 15 amino acids. The CDR3 region has the DNA TGTGCCAGCAGCCTAGACAGGGGCTCCTACAATAAGCAGTTCTTC. This sequence encodes CASSLDRGSYNKQFF.

The chain couples TRBV7-8 to TRBJ1-2; 7 nucleotides line up with TRBD1. The germline CDR1 and CDR2 sequences are SGHVS and FQNEAQ. V lost 3 bases and J lost 6; bases outside the gene matches: 7. CDR3 length: 14 amino acids. CDR3 amino acids: CASSLTGLGNGYTF. The CDR3 region has the DNA TGTGCCAGCAGCTTGACAGGGCTCGGCAATGGCTACACCTTC.

Notes on this clonotype: One junction end disagrees with the germline gene, perhaps due to a read error. The V gene is TRBV29-1, the J gene TRBJ2-5; TRBD2 matches at 10 bases. Germline CDR1 reads SQVTM; CDR2 reads ANQGSEA. This CDR3 is 16 amino acids long. DNA for the CDR3: TGCAGGGTTGCGGCCAATAGCGGGAGGCTTGTGGAGACCCAGTACTTC. Translation: CRVAANSGRLVETQYF.

V and J are TRBV11-2 and TRBJ2-7; D is undetermined. There are 13 residues in the CDR3. Germline CDR1 is SGHAT and CDR2 is FQNNGV. V gave up 0 bases and J gave up 5 bases, with 8 bases separating them. CDR3 region: CASSLELTNEQYF. In DNA, the CDR3 is TGTGCCAGCAGCTTAGAACTAACGAACGAGCAGTACTTC.

This clonotype came up many times. The gene calls are TRBV20-1 and TRBJ1-6; D gene unclear. This CDR3 is 15 amino acids long. Germline values: CDR1 DFQATT, CDR2 SNEGSKA (reference sequence). Trimming left V 2 bases short and J 10 bases short, with 18 bases between. The DNA of the CDR3 is TGCAGTGCTAGACCCATATCGCGGGTTGAGTCACCCCTCCACTTT. Protein: CSARPISRVESPLHF.